This T cell receptor beta chain was obtained from a study of response to subunit inactivated influenza vaccine. Study-level points and caveats: The authors offered the suggestion that each seasonal influenza vaccination recruits few new T cells.

TCRdb ran MiXCR on the RT-PCR reads and lists one entry per CDR3 protein. Among more than 450,000 distinct CDR3 sequences listed, approximately 7.7% were seen once. This CDR3 spans 13 amino acids. V was pared by 10 bases and J by 5 bases, with 8 bases of the junction left unmatched. For this clonotype: Its antigen remains unidentified.

This clonotype was sampled from a man between 45 and 75 years old who received an inactivated influenza vaccine. The specimen comprised PBMCs from blood, sampled roughly 24 months after vaccination. This sequence joins TRBV12-3 or TRBV12-4 and TRBJ1-5, with TRBD1 identical over 7 bases. The CDR3 loop is CATAQGEDQPQHF. In DNA form, the CDR3 reads TGTGCCACCGCTCAGGGGGAGGATCAGCCCCAGCATTTT.